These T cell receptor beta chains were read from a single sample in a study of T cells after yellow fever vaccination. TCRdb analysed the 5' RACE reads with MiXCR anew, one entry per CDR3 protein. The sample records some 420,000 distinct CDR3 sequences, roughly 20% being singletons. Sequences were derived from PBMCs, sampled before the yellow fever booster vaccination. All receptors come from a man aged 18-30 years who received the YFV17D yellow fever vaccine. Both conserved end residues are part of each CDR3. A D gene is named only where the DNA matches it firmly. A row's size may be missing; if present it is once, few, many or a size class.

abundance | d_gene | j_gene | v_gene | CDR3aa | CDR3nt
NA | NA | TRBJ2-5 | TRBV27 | CASSSSQSPTQYF | TGTGCCAGCAGTTCGAGCCAAAGCCCGACCCAGTACTTC
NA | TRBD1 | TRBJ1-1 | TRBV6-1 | CASATGTMNTEAFF | TGTGCCAGTGCGACAGGGACCATGAACACTGAAGCTTTCTTT
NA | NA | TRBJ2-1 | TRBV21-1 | CASSKAGSSYNEQFF | TGTGCCAGCAGCAAAGCAGGGAGCTCCTACAATGAGCAGTTCTTC
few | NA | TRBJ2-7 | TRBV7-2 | CASSSSPSYEQYF | TGTGCCAGCAGCTCAAGTCCCTCCTACGAGCAGTACTTC
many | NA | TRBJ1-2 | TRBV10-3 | CAISDGPLAGYTF | TGTGCCATCAGTGACGGACCCCTCGCTGGCTACACCTTC
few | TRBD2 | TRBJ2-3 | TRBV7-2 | CASNLRAGSTDTQYF | TGTGCCAGCAACCTCAGAGCGGGGAGCACAGATACGCAGTATTTT
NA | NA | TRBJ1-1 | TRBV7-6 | CASSLGGTRTEAFF | TGTGCCAGCAGCTTGGGGGGGACGAGGACTGAAGCTTTCTTT
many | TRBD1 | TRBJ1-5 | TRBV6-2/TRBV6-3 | CASSQSGGQPQHF | TGTGCCAGCAGCCAGTCAGGGGGGCAGCCCCAGCATTTT
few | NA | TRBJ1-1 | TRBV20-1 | CSARNPGSMNTEAFF | TGCAGTGCTAGAAATCCCGGATCTATGAACACTGAAGCTTTCTTT
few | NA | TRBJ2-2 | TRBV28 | CASKGVTGELFF | TGTGCCAGCAAGGGAGTCACCGGGGAGCTGTTTTTT
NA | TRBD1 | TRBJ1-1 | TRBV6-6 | CASSSSGTANTEAFF | TGTGCCAGCAGTTCTTCCGGGACAGCGAACACTGAAGCTTTCTTT
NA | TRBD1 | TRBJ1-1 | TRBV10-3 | CAISRTGGMNTEAFF | TGTGCCATCAGTCGGACAGGGGGAATGAACACTGAAGCTTTCTTT
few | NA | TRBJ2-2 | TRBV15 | CATRLPPVGELFF | TGTGCCACCCGACTACCTCCCGTCGGGGAGCTGTTTTTT
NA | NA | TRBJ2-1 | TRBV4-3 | CASSQEVPSYNEQFF | TGCGCCAGCAGCCAAGAAGTTCCCTCCTACAATGAGCAGTTCTTC
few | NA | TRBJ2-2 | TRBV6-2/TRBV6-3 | CASTDWGNTGELFF | TGTGCCAGCACTGACTGGGGGAACACCGGGGAGCTGTTTTTT
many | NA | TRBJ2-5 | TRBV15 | CATSNQFSPGETQYF | TGTGCCACCAGCAATCAGTTTTCCCCGGGGGAGACCCAGTACTTC
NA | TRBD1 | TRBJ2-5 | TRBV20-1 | CSARRGRGLGTETQYF | TGCAGTGCTAGAAGAGGCAGGGGGCTCGGTACAGAGACCCAGTACTTC
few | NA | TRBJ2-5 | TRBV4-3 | CASSSLYGQETQYF | TGCGCCAGCAGCTCACTCTACGGTCAAGAGACCCAGTACTTC
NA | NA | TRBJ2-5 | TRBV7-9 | CASRREQETQYF | TGTGCCAGCAGACGCGAGCAAGAGACCCAGTACTTC
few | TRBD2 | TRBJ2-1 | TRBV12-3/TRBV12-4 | CASRDSGGDPNEQFF | TGTGCCAGCAGGGATAGCGGGGGTGACCCCAATGAGCAGTTCTTC
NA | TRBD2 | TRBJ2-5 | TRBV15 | CATSRARLAGGQETQYF | TGTGCCACCAGCAGGGCTAGACTAGCGGGGGGGCAGGAGACCCAGTACTTC
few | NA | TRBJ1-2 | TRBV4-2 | CASSQGVQTNYGYTF | TGTGCCAGCAGCCAGGGCGTGCAGACCAACTATGGCTACACCTTC
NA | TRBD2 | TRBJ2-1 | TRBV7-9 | CASSFGLAGGRGGYEQFF | TGTGCCAGCAGCTTCGGACTAGCGGGGGGCAGAGGAGGGTATGAGCAGTTCTTC
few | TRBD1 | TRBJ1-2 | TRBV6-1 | CASSKGQVDGYTF | TGTGCCAGCAGTAAGGGACAGGTTGATGGCTACACCTTC
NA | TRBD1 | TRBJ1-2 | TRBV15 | CATSRASGQGAFGYTF | TGTGCCACCAGCAGAGCATCGGGACAGGGGGCATTTGGCTACACCTTC
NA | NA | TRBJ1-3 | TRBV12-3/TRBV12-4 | CASSLQGGLGNTIYF | TGTGCCAGCAGTTTACAGGGAGGTCTCGGAAACACCATATATTTT
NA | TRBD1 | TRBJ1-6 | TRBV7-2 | CASSLAARDRADYNSPLHF | TGTGCCAGCAGCTTAGCTGCTCGAGACAGGGCAGACTATAATTCACCCCTCCACTTT
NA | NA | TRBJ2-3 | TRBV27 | CASSLRREGTQYF | TGTGCCAGCAGTCTCCGACGTGAAGGGACGCAGTATTTT
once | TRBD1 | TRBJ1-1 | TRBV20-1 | CSRRRGQDEAFF | TGCAGCCGAAGGAGGGGGCAGGATGAAGCTTTCTTT
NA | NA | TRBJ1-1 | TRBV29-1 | CSVDSLTTNTEAFF | TGCAGCGTTGATTCTCTTACAACGAACACTGAAGCTTTCTTT
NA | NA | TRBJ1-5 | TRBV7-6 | CASSLEDSNQPQHF | TGTGCCAGCAGCTTAGAAGATAGCAATCAGCCCCAGCATTTT
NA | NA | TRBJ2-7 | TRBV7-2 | CASRMAYEQYF | TGTGCCAGCCGGATGGCCTACGAGCAGTACTTC
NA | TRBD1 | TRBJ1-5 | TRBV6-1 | CASREGQPAQPQHF | TGTGCCAGCAGAGAGGGACAGCCTGCCCAGCCCCAGCATTTT
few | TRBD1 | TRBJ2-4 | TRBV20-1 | CSAGGQNSNRNIQYF | TGCAGTGCTGGGGGACAGAATAGCAACAGGAACATTCAGTACTTC
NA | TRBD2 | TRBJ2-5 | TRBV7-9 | CASSLVTSGVETQYF | TGTGCCAGCAGCTTAGTCACTAGCGGGGTAGAGACCCAGTACTTC
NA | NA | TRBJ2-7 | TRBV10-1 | CASSENRVEKPWEQYF | TGCGCCAGCAGTGAAAACAGGGTGGAAAAGCCGTGGGAGCAGTACTTC
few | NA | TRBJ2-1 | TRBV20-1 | CSATGGWGAMNEQFF | TGCAGTGCTACCGGAGGGTGGGGGGCAATGAATGAGCAGTTCTTC
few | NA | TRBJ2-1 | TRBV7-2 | CASSLQGGPMFFTEQFF | TGTGCCAGCAGCTTACAGGGGGGTCCCATGTTTTTCACTGAGCAGTTCTTC